This TCR beta chain originates from a study of T cell responses to AZD1222 COVID-19 vaccine. Worth noting for this clone: Its antigen remains unidentified.

Sequencing was performed with immunoSEQ multiplex PCR; in TCRdb, only in-frame clones are kept and a portion is missing. The data show tens of thousands of clones, about 88% seen once. Study conclusions and caveats: Seropositivity was recorded at baseline in only 6 or 7 AZD1222 recipients.

This receptor was identified in an adult who received the AZD1222 COVID-19 vaccine. The specimen comprised peripheral blood, sampled 28 days after the second AZD1222 dose.

As DNA, the CDR3 is TGTGCCAGCAGCCCCGGAAGGGGACAGGATCTTGGTGGAAACACCATATATTTT. Protein product: CASSPGRGQDLGGNTIYF. The V call is TRBV4-2, the J call TRBJ1-3; 8 nucleotides agree with TRBD1. The CDR3 runs to 18 residues. The V gene end was trimmed by 4 bases and the J gene end by 3 bases; junction bases not matched to a gene: 14. Germline CDR1 and CDR2: LGHNA and YNFKEQ.